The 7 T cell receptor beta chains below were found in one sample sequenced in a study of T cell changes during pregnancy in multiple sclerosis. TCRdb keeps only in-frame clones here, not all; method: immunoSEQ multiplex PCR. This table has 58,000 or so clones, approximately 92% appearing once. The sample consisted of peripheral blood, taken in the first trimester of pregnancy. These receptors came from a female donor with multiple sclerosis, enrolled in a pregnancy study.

CDR3 region: CASSDSGRGTEAFF. In DNA, the CDR3 is TGTGCCAGCAGTGACTCGGGGCGGGGCACTGAAGCTTTCTTT. V gene TRBV6-4 combines with J gene TRBJ1-1; D is possibly TRBD1 (5 bases). Trimming stripped 0 bases from V and 4 bases from J, with 9 bases between. CDR3 size: 14 residues. Germline V gene lookup returns CDR1 MRHNA and CDR2 SNTAGT.

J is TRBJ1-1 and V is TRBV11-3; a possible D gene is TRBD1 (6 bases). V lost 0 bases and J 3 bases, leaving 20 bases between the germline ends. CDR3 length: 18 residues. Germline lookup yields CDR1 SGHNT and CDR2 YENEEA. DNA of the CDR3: TGTGCCAGCAGCTTAGATCTGTATCGGACTAGGGGGGACACTGAAGCTTTCTTT. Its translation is CASSLDLYRTRGDTEAFF.

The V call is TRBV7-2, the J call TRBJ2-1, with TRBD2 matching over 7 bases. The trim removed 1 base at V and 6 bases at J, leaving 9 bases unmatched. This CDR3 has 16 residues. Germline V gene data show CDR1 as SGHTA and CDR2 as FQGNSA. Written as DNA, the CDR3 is TGTGCCAGCAGCTTAGTTAGGCGGGGGATTTTCAATGAGCAGTTCTTC. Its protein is CASSLVRRGIFNEQFF.

CDR3 sequence (DNA): TGTGCCAGCAGTTTATCGAGACAGGGGGCCCTACGCGATGGCTACACCTTC. Its protein is CASSLSRQGALRDGYTF. V gene TRBV27 combines with J gene TRBJ1-2; 10 bases fit TRBD1. The CDR3 runs 17 residues. Germline V gives CDR1 MNHEY, CDR2 SMNVEV (reference sequence). J lost 6 bases, V lost 0 bases, and 10 bases had no gene match.

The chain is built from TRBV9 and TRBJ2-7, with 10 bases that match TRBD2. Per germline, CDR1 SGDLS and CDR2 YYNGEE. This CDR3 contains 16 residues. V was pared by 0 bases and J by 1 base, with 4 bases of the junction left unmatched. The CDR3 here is CASSVDLAGGSYEQYF. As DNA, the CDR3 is TGTGCCAGCAGCGTAGATTTAGCGGGAGGATCCTACGAGCAGTACTTC.

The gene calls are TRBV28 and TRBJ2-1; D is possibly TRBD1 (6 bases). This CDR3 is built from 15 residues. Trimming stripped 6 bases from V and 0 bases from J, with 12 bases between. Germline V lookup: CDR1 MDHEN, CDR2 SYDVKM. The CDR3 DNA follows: TGTGCCAGCAGCCTAACAGGGAGCTCCTACAATGAGCAGTTCTTC. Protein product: CASSLTGSSYNEQFF.

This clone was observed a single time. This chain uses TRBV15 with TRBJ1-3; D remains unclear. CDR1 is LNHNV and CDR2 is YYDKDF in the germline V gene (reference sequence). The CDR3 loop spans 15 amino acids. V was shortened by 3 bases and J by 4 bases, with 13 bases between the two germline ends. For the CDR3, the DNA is TGTGCCACCAGCAGCATCCGGGGATTGGGAAACACCATATATTTT. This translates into CATSSIRGLGNTIYF.